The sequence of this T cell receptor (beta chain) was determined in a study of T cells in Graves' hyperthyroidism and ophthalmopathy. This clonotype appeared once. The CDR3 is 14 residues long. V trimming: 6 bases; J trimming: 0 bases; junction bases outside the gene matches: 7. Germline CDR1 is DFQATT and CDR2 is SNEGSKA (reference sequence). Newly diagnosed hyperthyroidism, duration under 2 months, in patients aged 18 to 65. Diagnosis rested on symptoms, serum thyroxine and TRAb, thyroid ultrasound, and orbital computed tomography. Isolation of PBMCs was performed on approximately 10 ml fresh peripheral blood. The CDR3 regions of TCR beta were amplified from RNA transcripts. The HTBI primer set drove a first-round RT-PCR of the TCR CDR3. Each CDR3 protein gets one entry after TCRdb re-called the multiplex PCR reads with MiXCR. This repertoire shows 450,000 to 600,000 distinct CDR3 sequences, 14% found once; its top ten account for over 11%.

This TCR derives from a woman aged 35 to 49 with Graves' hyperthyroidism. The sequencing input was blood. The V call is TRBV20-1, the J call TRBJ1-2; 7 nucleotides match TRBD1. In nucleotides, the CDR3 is TGCAGTGCCACCGGACAGGACCCTAACTATGGCTACACCTTC. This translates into CSATGQDPNYGYTF.